This T cell receptor (beta chain) was documented in a study of blood T cell repertoires in COVID-19. Study-level background: Sites in the United States, Italy and Spain provided acute and convalescent COVID-19 samples. T cells, B-cell-depleted T cells, or PBMCs provided the cDNA or gDNA that served as material.

The germline gives CDR1 MNHEY, CDR2 SVGAGI. The CDR3 loop spans 13 amino acids. V lost 2 bases, J lost 5 bases, and 9 bases lay in between. Per the authors' pipeline: Estimated nucleated cell counts came from reference gene primer amplification. Assay used: immunoSEQ multiplex PCR; TCRdb lists only in-frame clones, some missing. V, J and clone size derive from that table, while D and trimming were established from the DNA sequence. This table holds fewer than 150,000 clones, nearly 90% found once. Patients of the Seattle cohort, enrolled during active infection, were followed longitudinally. V usage is TRBV6-5 and J usage is TRBJ1-2; D is undetermined. The sequence was obtained from a woman aged 60 to 75 with COVID-19, enrolled during active disease. What was sequenced was peripheral blood. CDR3 amino acids: CASSYEGLYGYTF. The CDR3, as DNA: TGTGCCAGCAGTTACGAGGGTTTATATGGCTACACCTTC.